This T cell receptor beta chain stems from a study of OX40 agonist ivuxolimab in advanced cancers. Study-wide points: The mean number of expanded clones was higher in CD8+ T cells than in CD4+.

Only in-frame clones appear in the TCRdb table, and some are missing; sequencing was by immunoSEQ multiplex PCR. Of approximately 76,000 clones listed, 85% to 90% were seen once; the top ten hold 10% to 15%. This CDR3 contains 15 residues. V was clipped by 6 bases and J by 4 bases, with 19 bases between them. Germline V gene data show CDR1 as LNHDA and CDR2 as SQIVND (reference sequence). Note on this clone: The antigen is undetermined.

The gene calls are TRBV19 and TRBJ2-7; weak D call: TRBD2 (6 bases). The material was CD4+ or CD8+ T cells sorted from blood, obtained in a trial of the OX40 agonist ivuxolimab. The TCR originated in an adult with an advanced solid tumor such as melanoma, head and neck, liver or kidney cancer. For the CDR3, the DNA is TGTGCCAGTAGACTCCGGGGAGGTGGGAGGTACGAGCAGTACTTC. Translating gives CASRLRGGGRYEQYF.